The rows below give T cell receptor beta chains drawn from one sample of a study of cytomegalovirus exposure and HLA in healthy donors. TCRdb keeps only in-frame clones here, not all; method: immunoSEQ multiplex PCR. Recorded for this sample: roughly 82,000 clones. The sequenced material came from PBMCs. These receptors all come from a woman in her fifties or sixties in good health and CMV-seronegative. Both conserved end residues are part of each CDR3. D genes are given only for firm matches.

d_call,j_call,v_call,cdr3_nt,cdr3_aa
TRBD2,TRBJ2-1,TRBV7-2,TGTGCCAGCAGCTTAGCTCGGAGCGGGAGTGGCAATGAGCAGTTCTTC,CASSLARSGSGNEQFF
-,TRBJ2-2,TRBV25-1,TGTGCCAGCAGTGAAGTTGTCGGGGGATCCCGGGAGCTGTTTTTT,CASSEVVGGSRELFF
TRBD2,TRBJ2-5,TRBV28,TGTGCCAGCAGTTTCGGAGGCGAGCGAACCGGGACTAGCGGGAGGTGGTGGGAGACCCAGTACTTC,CASSFGGERTGTSGRWWETQYF
-,TRBJ2-7,TRBV10-3,TGTGCCATACTGACAGAATCGAGCGAGCAGTACTTC,CAILTESSEQYF
TRBD1,TRBJ2-2,TRBV7-3,TGTGCCAGCAGCTTACAGGGACAGGGTGTCGGGGAGCTGTTTTTT,CASSLQGQGVGELFF
TRBD1,TRBJ2-1,TRBV27,TGTGCCAGCAGTAGGGACAGGGTGTCCTACAATGAGCAGTTCTTC,CASSRDRVSYNEQFF
TRBD2,TRBJ2-1,TRBV6-5,TGTGCCAGCAGTTACACTAGCGGGAGTATCGATGAGCAGTTCTTC,CASSYTSGSIDEQFF
-,TRBJ2-2,TRBV9,TGTGCCAGCAGCGTAGCTTTGAGCGGGAACACCGGGGAGCTGTTTTTT,CASSVALSGNTGELFF
TRBD1,TRBJ1-2,TRBV6-5,TGTGCCAGCAGACTTCAGGGGGCCGACTATGGCTACACCTTC,CASRLQGADYGYTF
-,TRBJ2-3,TRBV7-9,TGTGCCAGCAGCTTACCAGGGGCCCGCACAGATACGCAGTATTTT,CASSLPGARTDTQYF
-,TRBJ2-6,TRBV30,TGTGCTCTAGCGCCAGGCTCTGGGGCCAACGTCCTGACTTTC,CALAPGSGANVLTF
TRBD1,TRBJ2-3,TRBV11-3,TGTGCCAGCAGCCTAGGGACGGGACAGTTCCCCGATACGCAGTATTTT,CASSLGTGQFPDTQYF
-,TRBJ2-5,TRBV19,TGTGCCAGTAGTATGAGGCCCAACCAAGAGACCCAGTACTTC,CASSMRPNQETQYF
-,TRBJ2-2,TRBV11-3,TGTGCCAGCAGCCTCCGCGATCCCGGGGAGCTGTTTTTT,CASSLRDPGELFF
TRBD2,TRBJ2-2,TRBV29-1,TGCAGCGTTGAGGCTAGCGGTTCCACCGGGGAGCTGTTTTTT,CSVEASGSTGELFF
-,TRBJ2-3,TRBV28,TGTGCCAGCAGTTTAGGGGGGGCCAGCACAGATACGCAGTATTTT,CASSLGGASTDTQYF
-,TRBJ1-1,TRBV6-5,TGTGCCAGCAGTTACTCGATGCTTGAGACTGAAGCTTTCTTT,CASSYSMLETEAFF
-,TRBJ2-1,TRBV19,TGTGCCACCATCCCAGCCCCCTGGGCCAAAAATGAGCAGTTCTTC,CATIPAPWAKNEQFF
-,TRBJ2-7,TRBV28,TGTGCCAGCAGCCTCTTTGGGCTGCCTACGTGGCAGTACTTC,CASSLFGLPTWQYF
TRBD1,TRBJ1-5,TRBV29-1,TGCAGCGTTTCCGGGACAGATATGTATCAGCCCCAGCATTTT,CSVSGTDMYQPQHF
TRBD2,TRBJ2-2,TRBV7-9,TGTGCCAGCAGCTTCACTAGCGGGAGGCTATACACCGGGGAGCTGTTTTTT,CASSFTSGRLYTGELFF
-,TRBJ2-3,TRBV9,TGTGCCAGCAGCGTAGATGGCGGATCCAGAGATACGCAGTATTTT,CASSVDGGSRDTQYF
-,TRBJ2-7,TRBV4-3,TGCGCCAACAAGGACTCCCGCAGCGAGCAGTACTTC,CANKDSRSEQYF
TRBD1,TRBJ1-4,TRBV6-6,TGTGCCAGCAGTCAGATTGGACAGGGGGGGGAAAAACTGTTTTTT,CASSQIGQGGEKLFF
-,TRBJ1-5,TRBV7-2,TGTGCCAGCAGCCCCAAACTAGCGGGAACTCAGCCCCAGCATTTT,CASSPKLAGTQPQHF
TRBD2,TRBJ2-5,TRBV29-1,TGCAGCGTTGAAGATCTCGGGGGGCAAGAGACCCAGTACTTC,CSVEDLGGQETQYF
-,TRBJ2-5,TRBV6-1,TGTGCCAACCGGGTCGTCGGGGTGGGGGAGACCCAGTACTTC,CANRVVGVGETQYF
-,TRBJ2-5,TRBV18,TGTGCCAGCTCAACGGGACTCCGAGGGGAGACCCAGTACTTC,CASSTGLRGETQYF
-,TRBJ1-4,TRBV5-1,TGCGCCAGCAGCTTGGGGGGCCATAATGAAAAACTGTTTTTT,CASSLGGHNEKLFF
-,TRBJ2-6,TRBV30,TGTGCCTGGATTCTATCTGGGGCCAACGTCCTGACTTTC,CAWILSGANVLTF
TRBD1,TRBJ1-2,TRBV28,TGTGCCAGCAGCTCGGGACAGGGTCGCGGCTACACCTTC,CASSSGQGRGYTF
TRBD2,TRBJ2-3,TRBV9,TGTGCCAGCAGCGTAGCTGAGACTAGCAGCTCGGATACGCAGTATTTT,CASSVAETSSSDTQYF
-,TRBJ2-7,TRBV11-2,TGTGCCAGCAGCTTAGACGGAGGGTATTCTTACCACGAGCAGTACTTC,CASSLDGGYSYHEQYF
TRBD1,TRBJ2-7,TRBV7-6,TGTGCCAGCAGCTTGAGACAGGGGAGTAACGAGCAGTACTTC,CASSLRQGSNEQYF
-,TRBJ1-5,TRBV6-6,TGTGCCAGCAGTTACTCTGAGGGCTCACGAAATCAGCCCCAGCATTTT,CASSYSEGSRNQPQHF
-,TRBJ2-7,TRBV7-2,TGTGCCAGCAGCTTACAGACTCCGCTACGGGCCTACGAGCAGTACTTC,CASSLQTPLRAYEQYF
-,TRBJ2-2,TRBV21-1,TGTGCCAGCCGGGCGGGGACAGGGGATTTGGCCGGGGAGCTGTTTTTT,CASRAGTGDLAGELFF
TRBD1,TRBJ2-7,TRBV28,TGTGCCAGCAGTTTCACCGCCAGGGGGTCCTACGAGCAGTACTTC,CASSFTARGSYEQYF
TRBD1,TRBJ1-2,TRBV25-1,TGTGCCAGCAAATCCGGGACAGGGGGTTGGGGCTACACCTTC,CASKSGTGGWGYTF
TRBD1,TRBJ2-3,TRBV25-1,TGTGCCAGCAGTACTCCCGGGACAGGGGGCACAGATACGCAGTATTTT,CASSTPGTGGTDTQYF
TRBD2,TRBJ2-2,TRBV7-3,TGTGCCAGCAGCTTAACGCGCAGCGGGGGCACCGGGGAGCTGTTTTTT,CASSLTRSGGTGELFF
TRBD1,TRBJ2-5,TRBV5-1,TGCGCCAGCAGCTTGGCCGGGACAGGGGCCCCAGAGACCCAGTACTTC,CASSLAGTGAPETQYF
-,TRBJ2-3,TRBV5-4,TGTGCCAGCAGCCAGGGGACGAGTACTAGCACAGATACGCAGTATTTT,CASSQGTSTSTDTQYF
TRBD1,TRBJ1-2,TRBV7-8,TGTGCCACCTCCGGGACAGGGGATATCTATGGCTACACCTTC,CATSGTGDIYGYTF
TRBD2,TRBJ2-5,TRBV11-2,TGTGCCAGCACCTTACGGTCTAGCGGGTTACAAGAGACCCAGTACTTC,CASTLRSSGLQETQYF